What follows describes a single T cell receptor beta chain. This entry is derived from a study of T cell responses to AZD1222 COVID-19 vaccine. Sequencing used immunoSEQ multiplex PCR; TCRdb keeps in-frame clones, though not all of them. The data show 95,000 to 150,000 clones, around nine tenths seen once. V shed 1 base and J shed 13 bases, with 11 bases lying between them. The germline gives CDR1 SEHNR, CDR2 FQNEAQ (reference sequence). The CDR3 extends over 13 amino acids. Sequencing was performed on peripheral blood, taken on day 0 of AZD1222 vaccination. The sequence was obtained from an adult in good health. V gene TRBV7-9 combines with J gene TRBJ1-6; D may be TRBD1 (5 bases). The CDR3 bases are TGTGCCAGCAGCTTAGGTTTGGGGCAGCCCCTCCACTTT. It yields the protein CASSLGLGQPLHF.